One and the same sample provided the 19 T cell receptor beta chains below, sequenced in a study of shared clonotypes between healthy human individuals. Produced via immunoSEQ multiplex PCR; TCRdb's table is partial and in-frame only. This table holds roughly 2.6 million clones, 90% to 95% found once. The sequencing sample was made of naive CD4+ T cells sorted from blood. The subset was: CD45RA+ positively selected. These receptors all come from a man between 18 and 35 years old in good health.

This chain links TRBV9 with TRBJ2-1; the D gene could be TRBD1 or TRBD2 (6 bases each). This CDR3 is 15 amino acids long. Germline CDR1 reads SGDLS; CDR2 reads YYNGEE. Trimming stripped 3 bases from V and 2 bases from J, with 12 bases between. CDR3 in DNA: TGTGCCAGCAGCGGGACCGGGGGCACCTACAATGAGCAGTTCTTC. It translates to CASSGTGGTYNEQFF.

The chain employs TRBV5-4 and TRBJ2-1; 7 nucleotides line up with TRBD2. Losses at the gene ends were 7 bases for V and 5 bases for J; bases not matched to a gene: 6. This CDR3 spans 13 amino acids. Looked up from germline, CDR1 is SGHNT and CDR2 is YYREEE (reference sequence). The CDR3 is CASSRDYHNEQFF. CDR3 nucleotides: TGTGCCAGCTCCAGGGACTATCACAATGAGCAGTTCTTC.

The J gene is TRBJ2-6, the V gene TRBV10-3; 7 bases line up with TRBD1. J lost 0 bases, V lost 6 bases, and 5 bases had no gene match. Germline V gene lookup returns CDR1 ENHRY and CDR2 SYGVKD. The CDR3 totals 16 residues. CDR3 sequence: CAISGQAISGANVLTF. CDR3 DNA: TGTGCCATCAGCGGACAGGCGATCTCTGGGGCCAACGTCCTGACTTTC.

The chain has TRBV30 and TRBJ2-3; D possibly uses TRBD1 or TRBD2 (6 bases each). Germline CDR1 is GTSNPN and CDR2 is SVGIG (reference sequence). Trimming removed 0 bases at V and 0 bases at J, with 10 bases between. There are 15 residues in the CDR3. CDR3 in amino acids: CAWSVQGLSTDTQYF. Here the CDR3 DNA reads TGTGCCTGGAGTGTACAGGGACTTAGCACAGATACGCAGTATTTT.

V is TRBV6-1 and J is TRBJ1-2, with a weak D call TRBD1 (5 bases). The V gene's germline CDR1 is MNHNS and CDR2 SASEGT. This CDR3 has 13 amino acids. The germline V and J ends were trimmed by 2 bases and 8 bases, with 12 bases remaining between them. Written as DNA, the CDR3 is TGTGCCAGCAGTGAATCAGGGAGGGGAGGCTACACCTTC. Translating gives CASSESGRGGYTF.

The chain carries TRBV7-2 and TRBJ2-3; weak D call: TRBD2 (5 bases). The CDR3 covers 17 residues. Trimming stripped 2 bases from V and 1 base from J, with 16 bases between. The V gene's germline CDR1 is SGHTA and CDR2 FQGNSA. The CDR3 bases are TGTGCCAGCAGCTTAAATCTAGGCCCGCGGGGCACAGATACGCAGTATTTT. This encodes CASSLNLGPRGTDTQYF.

The chain couples TRBV7-9 to TRBJ1-2; D not certain. Germline CDR1 reads SEHNR; CDR2 reads FQNEAQ (reference sequence). Trimming shortened V by 3 bases and J by 6 bases, and 14 bases separated the two germline ends. The CDR3 runs 14 residues. CDR3 bases: TGTGCCAGCAGCTTCACCTCATCGTTTGATGGCTACACCTTC. Translation gives CASSFTSSFDGYTF.

A remark on this clone: The identical CDR3 is also encoded by other nucleotide sequences in the sample. The chain employs TRBV9 and TRBJ1-6, with 8 bases that match TRBD1. CDR1 SGDLS and CDR2 YYNGEE come from the germline V gene. With V trimmed by 2 bases and J by 7 bases, 2 bases remained unmatched. The CDR3 consists of 14 residues. The CDR3: CASSVQGANSPLHF. The CDR3 DNA reads TGTGCCAGCAGCGTTCAGGGGGCCAATTCACCCCTCCACTTT.

V and J are TRBV2 and TRBJ2-5, with 7 positions matching TRBD2. The CDR3 runs to 12 residues. Germline CDR1 reads SNHLY; CDR2 reads FYNNEI. V was clipped by 9 bases and J by 5 bases; unmatched bases: 6. CDR3 loop: CASGRVRETQYF. In DNA form, the CDR3 reads TGTGCCAGTGGGAGGGTCCGGGAGACCCAGTACTTC. The complete variable domain, with remaining parts taken from reference TRBV2 and TRBJ2-5, reads EPEVTQTPSHQVTQMGQEVILRCVPISNHLYFYWYRQILGQKVEFLVSFYNNEISEKSEIFDDQFSVERPDGSNFTLKIRSTKLEDSAMYFCASGRVRETQYFGPGTRLLVL.

The chain is built from TRBV7-8 and TRBJ1-3, with D uncertain. Per the germline V gene, CDR1 is SGHVS and CDR2 is FQNEAQ. Trimming pared 5 bases from V and 4 bases from J, leaving 12 bases between. CDR3 length: 14 residues. CDR3 in DNA: TGTGCCAGCAGCCCCAGCGGTTTCGGAAACACCATATATTTT. The encoded protein is CASSPSGFGNTIYF.

The CDR3, as DNA: TGCGCCAGCAGCCGCCCGACAGGGCGCGGGGAGCTGTTTTTT. As protein: CASSRPTGRGELFF. The chain is built from TRBV4-1 and TRBJ2-2; 7 bases align to TRBD1. CDR3 length: 14 residues. Germline CDR1 MGHRA, CDR2 YSYEKL. J was trimmed by 7 bases and V by 4 bases; bases with no gene match: 6.

The chain joins TRBV18 to TRBJ1-6; D might be TRBD1 (6 bases). The V end lost 4 bases, the J end lost 4 bases, and 11 bases lay between the germline ends. There are 15 residues in the CDR3. The germline V gene encodes CDR1 KGHSH and CDR2 LQKENI. The CDR3 loop reads CASSRAGDYNSPLHF. CDR3 coding DNA: TGTGCCAGCTCACGGGCAGGGGATTATAATTCACCCCTCCACTTT.

The rearrangement joins TRBV28 to TRBJ2-7; weak D call: TRBD1 (5 bases). The V end lost 7 bases, the J end lost 3 bases, and 16 bases lay between the germline ends. The CDR3 runs to 14 residues. The germline CDR1 and CDR2 sequences are MDHEN and SYDVKM. CDR3 region: CASKRGREYYEQYF. CDR3 bases: TGTGCCAGCAAAAGGGGCAGGGAATACTACGAGCAGTACTTC.

The chain carries TRBV11-3 and TRBJ2-7, with D maybe TRBD2 (5 bases). The germline gives CDR1 SGHNT, CDR2 YENEEA. The germline V and J ends were trimmed by 0 bases and 4 bases, with 7 bases remaining between them. The CDR3 is made up of 13 amino acids. CDR3 DNA: TGTGCCAGCAGCTTAGAATCGGGGTACGAGCAGTACTTC. Protein: CASSLESGYEQYF.

The chain links TRBV2 to TRBJ2-5; the match to TRBD2 covers 10 bases. Trimming took 7 bases from V and 4 from J; bases not matched to a gene: 9. The CDR3 covers 15 residues. Germline-derived CDR1 and CDR2 are SNHLY and FYNNEI. The CDR3 reads CASNRAGGPGETQYF. The DNA for the CDR3 is TGTGCCAGCAATCGAGCGGGAGGGCCAGGAGAGACCCAGTACTTC.

Here the CDR3 reads CASSLHRSQETQYF. The CDR3 coding sequence is TGTGCCAGCAGCTTACATCGATCTCAAGAGACCCAGTACTTC. The V and J genes are TRBV7-2 and TRBJ2-5; D is unresolved. Germline V gene lookup returns CDR1 SGHTA and CDR2 FQGNSA. Trimming cost V 2 bases and J 2 bases, with 9 bases left between them. CDR3 length equals 14 residues.

The gene calls are TRBV2 and TRBJ1-4; D call uncertain. Trimming stripped 7 bases from V and 0 bases from J, with 9 bases between. This CDR3 has 14 amino acids. Germline V lookup: CDR1 SNHLY, CDR2 FYNNEI. Here the CDR3 reads CASMRHATNEKLFF. The CDR3 DNA reads TGTGCCAGCATGAGACACGCAACTAATGAAAAACTGTTTTTT.

J is TRBJ1-1 and V is TRBV19; TRBD1 agrees at 8 bases. Germline V gene sequence: CDR1 LNHDA, CDR2 SQIVND (reference sequence). The V and J ends lost 2 bases and 0 bases, in that order; junction bases with no gene match: 11. CDR3 length equals 18 residues. Here the CDR3 DNA reads TGTGCCAGTAGTATACTCCCGACAGGGGTGAGGATGAACACTGAAGCTTTCTTT. Protein product: CASSILPTGVRMNTEAFF.

This chain connects TRBV15 to TRBJ2-7; 8 bases map to TRBD1. The V gene end was trimmed by 3 bases and the J gene end by 2 bases; junction bases not matched to a gene: 9. Germline values: CDR1 LNHNV, CDR2 YYDKDF (reference sequence). The CDR3 is 16 residues long. The CDR3 region is CATSRGTGGATYEQYF. The CDR3 region has the DNA TGTGCCACCAGCAGGGGAACAGGGGGAGCAACCTACGAGCAGTACTTC.